Listed below are T cell receptor beta chains from one sample, sequenced in a study of blood T cell repertoires in COVID-19. Produced via immunoSEQ multiplex PCR; TCRdb's table is partial and in-frame only. The sample has 50,000 or so clones, over 90% seen once. The specimen sequenced was peripheral blood. The receptors derive from a man aged 60 to 75 with COVID-19, enrolled during active disease. CDR3s include the opening cysteine and the closing phenylalanine or tryptophan. The D gene is left open where the match is weak. Where a row states a size, it is once, few, many or the class of an expanded clone; other rows omit it.

j_call | clone_size | v_call | d_call | cdr3_aa | cdr3_nt
TRBJ1-2 | NA | TRBV29-1 | NA | CSVEVRRGYTF | TGCAGCGTTGAAGTAAGGAGGGGCTACACCTTC
TRBJ1-1 | NA | TRBV3-1/TRBV3-2 | TRBD1 | CASRPGQGRDTEAFF | TGTGCCAGCAGACCCGGACAGGGTAGGGACACTGAAGCTTTCTTT
TRBJ1-2 | NA | TRBV6-5 | TRBD1 | CASRGGRGKGYTF | TGTGCCAGCAGGGGGGGCAGGGGGAAAGGCTACACCTTC
TRBJ1-3 | NA | TRBV6-2/TRBV6-3 | NA | CASSYADSSGNTIYF | TGTGCCAGCAGTTACGCGGATAGCTCTGGAAACACCATATATTTT
TRBJ2-7 | NA | TRBV25-1 | NA | CASTVPGSHEQYF | TGTGCCAGCACGGTGCCAGGGTCACACGAGCAGTACTTC
TRBJ1-2 | NA | TRBV18 | NA | CASSPRIPSGIQNYGYTF | TGTGCCAGCTCACCACGTATCCCCTCGGGGATTCAAAACTATGGCTACACCTTC
TRBJ2-7 | NA | TRBV6-2/TRBV6-3 | TRBD2 | CASSYVGTSAYEQYF | TGTGCCAGCAGTTACGTGGGGACTAGCGCGTACGAGCAGTACTTC
TRBJ1-1 | NA | TRBV7-8 | TRBD1 | CASRPDRGRTEAFF | TGTGCCAGCAGACCCGACAGGGGTCGAACTGAAGCTTTCTTT
TRBJ2-2 | NA | TRBV18 | NA | CASSPAAGARGGELFF | TGTGCCAGCTCACCGGCGGCGGGGGCCAGAGGCGGGGAGCTGTTTTTT
TRBJ1-3 | once | TRBV28 | NA | CASRAGTYSGNTIYF | TGTGCCAGCAGGGCAGGGACTTATTCTGGAAACACCATATATTTT
TRBJ2-3 | NA | TRBV19 | TRBD2 | CASSIRPQPRAGHSTDTQYF | TGTGCCAGTAGTATAAGGCCACAGCCAAGAGCGGGGCATAGCACAGATACGCAGTATTTT
TRBJ2-3 | NA | TRBV11-3 | TRBD2 | CASSLASGGARDTQYF | TGTGCCAGCAGCTTGGCCAGCGGGGGGGCCCGGGATACGCAGTATTTT
TRBJ1-3 | NA | TRBV9 | NA | CASSVGHVGNTIYF | TGTGCCAGCAGCGTAGGACACGTCGGAAACACCATATATTTT
TRBJ1-6 | NA | TRBV5-1 | NA | CASSYEGGSGSPLHF | TGCGCCAGCAGCTACGAAGGGGGTAGTGGTTCACCCCTCCACTTT
TRBJ2-2 | NA | TRBV9 | NA | CASSVGPGELFF | TGTGCCAGCAGCGTGGGGCCCGGGGAGCTGTTTTTT
TRBJ1-3 | NA | TRBV9 | NA | CASSVSSRNTIYF | TGTGCCAGCAGCGTGAGTTCCCGAAACACCATATATTTT
TRBJ2-2 | NA | TRBV19 | NA | CASSVELFF | TGTGCCAGCAGCGTAGAGCTGTTTTTT
TRBJ1-1 | NA | TRBV5-4 | TRBD1 | CASSSERQGTEAFF | TGTGCCAGCAGCTCAGAAAGACAGGGAACTGAAGCTTTCTTT
TRBJ2-1 | NA | TRBV4-2 | TRBD2 | CASSRTPGGSSYNEQFF | TGTGCCAGCAGCCGAACGCCCGGCGGGAGCTCCTACAATGAGCAGTTCTTC
TRBJ2-1 | NA | TRBV5-8 | TRBD2 | CASSTNTGTRTYNEQFF | TGTGCCAGCAGCACCAACACCGGGACTAGGACATACAATGAGCAGTTCTTC
TRBJ1-2 | NA | TRBV24-1 | TRBD1 | CATSHRDRGGYTF | TGTGCCACCAGTCACCGGGACAGAGGGGGCTACACCTTC
TRBJ2-7 | NA | TRBV6-2/TRBV6-3 | NA | CASSRQSYEQYF | TGTGCCAGCAGTCGACAGTCCTACGAGCAGTACTTC